The clone carrying this T cell receptor beta chain has just one count. This sample is part of a study of blood T cell repertoires in COVID-19. Clones were read by immunoSEQ multiplex PCR, and TCRdb kept only the in-frame ones, dropping some. The sample carries approximately 390,000 clones, 80% to 90% recorded once. Sequenced input: peripheral blood. The clonotype originates from a woman aged 55-69 years with COVID-19, enrolled during active disease.

The DNA for the CDR3 is TGCGCCAGCAGTGTCGGGGAGAATCAGCCCCAGCATTTT. As protein: CASSVGENQPQHF. The chain employs TRBV10-1 and TRBJ1-5; D is unclear. CDR3 size: 13 residues. Trimming removed 4 bases from V and 4 bases from J, with 8 bases in between. The germline V gene encodes CDR1 WNHNN and CDR2 SYGVQD (reference sequence).